The 11 T cell receptor beta chains presented below share a single source sample, sequenced in a study of shared clonotypes between healthy human individuals. Profiling relied on immunoSEQ multiplex PCR, and the TCRdb table lists in-frame clones only, not all of them. Of millions of clones in the sample, approximately 93% were seen once. Sequencing was done on a sample of naive CD4+ T cells from PBMCs. Subset here: CD45RA+ positively selected. These receptors were taken from a man between 18 and 35 years old in good health. Some clones in this sample may be carry-over from other donors' samples.

This chain connects TRBV7-3 to TRBJ2-2, with a weak D call TRBD2 (6 bases). Germline V gene data show CDR1 as SGHTA and CDR2 as FQGTGA. The V and J ends lost 6 bases and 5 bases respectively, with 13 bases between them. CDR3 size: 14 residues. The CDR3 nucleotides read TGTGCCAGCAGGGAGGGAGTGAGTACCGGGGAGCTGTTTTTT. Its protein is CASREGVSTGELFF. The full variable domain, rest sourced from reference TRBV7-3 and TRBJ2-2, is GAGVSQTPSNKVTEKGKYVELRCDPISGHTALYWYRQSLGQGPEFLIYFQGTGAADDSGLPNDRFFAVRPEGSVSTLKIQRTERGDSAVYLCASREGVSTGELFFGEGSRLTVL.

The rearrangement uses TRBV2 and TRBJ2-3; no reliable D call. The germline gives CDR1 SNHLY, CDR2 FYNNEI. V lost 4 bases, J lost 0 bases, and 5 bases lay in between. This CDR3 contains 13 residues. The CDR3 DNA follows: TGTGCCAGCAGTGGGATTAGCACAGATACGCAGTATTTT. Amino acids: CASSGISTDTQYF.

This chain uses TRBV5-4 with TRBJ2-7; 8 nucleotides match TRBD2. V was pared by 4 bases and J by 0 bases, with 3 bases of the junction left unmatched. CDR1 is SGHNT and CDR2 is YYREEE in the germline V gene (reference sequence). This CDR3 region has 14 residues. The DNA for the CDR3 is TGTGCCAGCAGCCCGGGACTAGTCTCCTACGAGCAGTACTTC. Protein sequence: CASSPGLVSYEQYF.

The chain is built from TRBV5-4 and TRBJ2-4, with TRBD1 as a possible D gene (6 bases). Between the trimmed V and J ends, which lost 3 bases and 9 bases, there was a span of 16 bases. Germline V gives CDR1 SGHNT, CDR2 YYREEE (reference sequence). The CDR3 extends over 14 amino acids. The CDR3 loop is CASSYTQGQGIQYF. As DNA, the CDR3 is TGTGCCAGCAGCTACACTCAGGGACAAGGCATTCAGTACTTC.

The chain couples TRBV4-2 to TRBJ2-3; no firm D call. From germline, CDR1 is LGHNA and CDR2 YNFKEQ. Trimming left V 4 bases short and J 0 bases short, with 8 bases between. This CDR3 is 14 amino acids long. The chain's CDR3 is CASSRGSSTDTQYF. CDR3 nucleotides: TGTGCCAGCAGCCGCGGATCTAGCACAGATACGCAGTATTTT.

The V gene is TRBV4-2, the J gene TRBJ2-1, with 9 bases identical to TRBD2. The length of the CDR3 is 18 residues. Germline CDR1 LGHNA, CDR2 YNFKEQ. V was pared by 0 bases and J by 7 bases, with 13 bases of the junction left unmatched. DNA for the CDR3: TGTGCCAGCAGCCAAGAAGCGGGGCTAGCGGGATATTCGAATGAGCAGTTCTTC. The encoded protein is CASSQEAGLAGYSNEQFF.

V is TRBV18 and J is TRBJ2-4; TRBD2 aligns across 13 bases. V dropped 2 bases and J dropped 1; count of bases not matched to a gene: 8. The germline CDR1 and CDR2 sequences are KGHSH and LQKENI. This CDR3 contains 19 residues. CDR3 sequence reads: CASSPILAGGPGAKNIQYF. Written as DNA, the CDR3 is TGTGCCAGCTCACCAATACTAGCGGGAGGGCCGGGTGCCAAAAACATTCAGTACTTC.

This chain uses TRBV27 with TRBJ2-3; D uncertain. This CDR3 has 13 amino acids. V lost 0 bases to trimming and J lost 5 bases, with 6 bases between them. Germline values: CDR1 MNHEY, CDR2 SMNVEV (reference sequence). The CDR3 DNA reads TGTGCCAGCAGTTTATCGGCCAGAGATACGCAGTATTTT. Protein: CASSLSARDTQYF.

This clone is a singleton in its sample. The sample has other DNA sequences that encode this CDR3 too. V and J are TRBV5-1 and TRBJ1-1; 8 nucleotides line up with TRBD1. Per germline, CDR1 SGHRS and CDR2 YFSETQ. This CDR3 is built from 12 residues. V shed 2 bases, J shed 7 bases, and the junction held 1 base outside the gene matches. CDR3 residues: CASSFGQGEAFF. In DNA, the CDR3 is TGCGCCAGCAGCTTTGGACAGGGTGAAGCTTTCTTT.

On this clone itself: At the DNA level, this CDR3 is encoded by other sequences in the same sample as well. This chain joins TRBV6-5 and TRBJ2-2; D remains ambiguous. Per germline, CDR1 MNHEY and CDR2 SVGAGI. The V gene lost 2 bases and the J gene lost 2 bases, with 6 bases spanning the gap. The CDR3 runs 14 residues. The CDR3 nucleotides are TGTGCCAGCAGTTACGAGGTTAACACCGGGGAGCTGTTTTTT. Its translation is CASSYEVNTGELFF.

This clone was seen a handful of times. The rearrangement joins TRBV21-1 to TRBJ1-1. TRBV21-1 has pseudogene status. The CDR3 extends over 12 amino acids. The CDR3 bases are TGTGCCAGCAGCGACCGGGACGGTGAAGCTTTCTTT. Protein: CASSDRDGEAFF.